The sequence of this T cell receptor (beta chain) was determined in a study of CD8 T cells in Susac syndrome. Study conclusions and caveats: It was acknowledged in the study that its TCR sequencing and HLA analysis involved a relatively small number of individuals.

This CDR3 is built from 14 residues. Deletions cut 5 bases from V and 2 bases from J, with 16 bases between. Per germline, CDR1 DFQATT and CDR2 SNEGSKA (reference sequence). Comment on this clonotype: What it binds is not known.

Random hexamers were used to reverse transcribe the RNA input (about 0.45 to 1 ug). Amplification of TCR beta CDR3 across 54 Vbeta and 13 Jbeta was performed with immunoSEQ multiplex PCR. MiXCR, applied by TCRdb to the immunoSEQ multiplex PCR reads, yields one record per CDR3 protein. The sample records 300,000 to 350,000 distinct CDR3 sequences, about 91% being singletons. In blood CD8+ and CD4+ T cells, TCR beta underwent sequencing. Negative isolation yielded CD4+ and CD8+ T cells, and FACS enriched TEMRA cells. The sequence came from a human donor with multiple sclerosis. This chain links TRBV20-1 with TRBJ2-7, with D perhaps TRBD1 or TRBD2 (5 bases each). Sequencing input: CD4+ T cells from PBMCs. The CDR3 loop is CSASTGTATYEQYF. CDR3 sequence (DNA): TGCAGTGCTTCTACCGGGACGGCAACCTACGAGCAGTACTTC.